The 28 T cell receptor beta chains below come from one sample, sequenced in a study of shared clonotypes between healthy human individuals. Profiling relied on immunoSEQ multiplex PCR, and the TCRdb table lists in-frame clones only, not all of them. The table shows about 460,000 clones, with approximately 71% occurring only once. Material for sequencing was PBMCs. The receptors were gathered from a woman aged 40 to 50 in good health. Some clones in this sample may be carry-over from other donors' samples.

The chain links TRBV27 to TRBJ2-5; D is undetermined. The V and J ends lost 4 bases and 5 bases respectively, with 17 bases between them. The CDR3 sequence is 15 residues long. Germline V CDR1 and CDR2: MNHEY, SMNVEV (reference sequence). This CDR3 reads CASSYAPNAEETQYF. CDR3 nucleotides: TGTGCCAGCAGTTATGCCCCCAACGCCGAGGAGACCCAGTACTTC.

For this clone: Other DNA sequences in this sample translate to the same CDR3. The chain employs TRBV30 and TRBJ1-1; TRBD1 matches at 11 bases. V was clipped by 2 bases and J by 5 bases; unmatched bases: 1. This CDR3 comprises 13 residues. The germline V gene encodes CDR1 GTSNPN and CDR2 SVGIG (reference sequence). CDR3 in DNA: TGTGCCTGGAGTCGGGACAGGGGGACTGAAGCTTTCTTT. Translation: CAWSRDRGTEAFF.

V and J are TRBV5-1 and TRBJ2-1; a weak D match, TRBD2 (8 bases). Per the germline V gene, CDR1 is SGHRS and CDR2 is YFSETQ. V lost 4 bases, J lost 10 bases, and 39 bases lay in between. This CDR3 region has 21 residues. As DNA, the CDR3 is TGCGCCAGCAGCCCTCCGGGGGCAGGGGGTCTAGCGGGCTCTGGCGGGCGGGAGCAGTTCTTC. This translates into CASSPPGAGGLAGSGGREQFF. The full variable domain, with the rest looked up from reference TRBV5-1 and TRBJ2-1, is KAGVTQTPRYLIKTRGQQVTLSCSPISGHRSVSWYQQTPGQGLQFLFEYFSETQRNKGNFPGRFSGRQFSNSRSEMNVSTLELGDSALYLCASSPPGAGGLAGSGGREQFFGPGTRLTVL.

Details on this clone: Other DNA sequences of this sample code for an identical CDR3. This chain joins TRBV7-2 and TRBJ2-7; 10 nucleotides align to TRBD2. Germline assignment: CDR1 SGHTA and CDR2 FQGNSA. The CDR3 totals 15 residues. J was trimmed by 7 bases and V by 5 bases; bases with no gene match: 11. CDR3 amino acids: CASSRGASGRGEQYF. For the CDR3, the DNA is TGTGCCAGCAGCCGGGGGGCCAGCGGGAGGGGTGAGCAGTACTTC.

The CDR3 is CASSISGNLDEQYF. CDR3 DNA: TGCGCCAGCAGCATTAGCGGGAATTTGGACGAGCAGTACTTC. J is TRBJ2-7 and V is TRBV5-1, with 8 bases identical to TRBD2. Losses at the gene ends were 4 bases for V and 5 bases for J; bases not matched to a gene: 8. Germline lookup yields CDR1 SGHRS and CDR2 YFSETQ. CDR3 length equals 14 residues.

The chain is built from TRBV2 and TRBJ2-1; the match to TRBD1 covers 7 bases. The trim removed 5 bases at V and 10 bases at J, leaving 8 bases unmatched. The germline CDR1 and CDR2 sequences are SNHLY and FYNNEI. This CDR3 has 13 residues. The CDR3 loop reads CASSPTGVGEQFF. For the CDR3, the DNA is TGTGCCAGCAGTCCCACAGGGGTTGGGGAGCAGTTCTTC.

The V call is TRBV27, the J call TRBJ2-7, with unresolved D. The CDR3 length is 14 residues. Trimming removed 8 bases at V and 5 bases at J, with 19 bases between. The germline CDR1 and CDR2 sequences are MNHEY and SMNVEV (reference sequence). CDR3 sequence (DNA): TGTGCCAGCCGCTCCACAAGGTATGTTCACGAGCAGTACTTC. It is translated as CASRSTRYVHEQYF.

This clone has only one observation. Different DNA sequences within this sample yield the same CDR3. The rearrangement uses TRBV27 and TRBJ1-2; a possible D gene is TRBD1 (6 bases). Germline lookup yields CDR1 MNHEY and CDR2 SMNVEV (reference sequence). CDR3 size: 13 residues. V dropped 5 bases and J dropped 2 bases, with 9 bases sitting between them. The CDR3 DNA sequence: TGTGCCAGCAGTCCTACAGGGAACTATGGCTACACCTTC. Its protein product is CASSPTGNYGYTF.

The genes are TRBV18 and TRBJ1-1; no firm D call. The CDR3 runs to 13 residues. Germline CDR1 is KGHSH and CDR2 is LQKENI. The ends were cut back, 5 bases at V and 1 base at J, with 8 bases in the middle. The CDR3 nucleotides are TGTGCCAGCTCAGCCTCCAAGAACACTGAAGCTTTCTTT. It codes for CASSASKNTEAFF. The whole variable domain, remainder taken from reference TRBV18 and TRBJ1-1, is NAGVMQNPRHLVRRRGQEARLRCSPMKGHSHVYWYRQLPEEGLKFMVYLQKENIIDESGMPKERFSAEFPKEGPSILRIQQVVRGDSAAYFCASSASKNTEAFFGQGTRLTVV.

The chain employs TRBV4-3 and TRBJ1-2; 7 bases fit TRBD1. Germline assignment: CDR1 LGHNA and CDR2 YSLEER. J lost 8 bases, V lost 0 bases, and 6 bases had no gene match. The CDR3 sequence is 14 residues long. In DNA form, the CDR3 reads TGCGCCAGCAGCCAAGATGACAGGGCTGGAGGCTACACCTTC. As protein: CASSQDDRAGGYTF.

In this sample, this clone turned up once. The CDR3, as DNA: TGTGCCAGCAGTTTAGATAGCAGCCACCTCTACGAGCAGTACTTC. Protein: CASSLDSSHLYEQYF. The rearrangement links TRBV28 to TRBJ2-7; unclear D gene. This CDR3 has 15 amino acids. V was shortened by 2 bases and J by 3 bases, with 14 bases between the two germline ends. CDR1 is MDHEN and CDR2 is SYDVKM in the germline V gene.

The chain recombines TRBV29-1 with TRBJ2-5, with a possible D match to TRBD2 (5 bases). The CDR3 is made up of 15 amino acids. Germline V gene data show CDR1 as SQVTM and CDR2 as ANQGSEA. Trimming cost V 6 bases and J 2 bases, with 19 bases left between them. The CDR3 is CSVHASRTTQETQYF. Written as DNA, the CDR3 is TGCAGCGTCCACGCTAGCCGTACAACTCAAGAGACCCAGTACTTC.

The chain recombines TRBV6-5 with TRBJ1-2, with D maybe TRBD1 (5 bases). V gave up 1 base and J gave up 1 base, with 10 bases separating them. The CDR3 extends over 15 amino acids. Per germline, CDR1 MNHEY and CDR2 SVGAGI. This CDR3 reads CASSYLGPGNYGYTF. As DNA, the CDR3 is TGTGCCAGCAGTTACTTGGGGCCCGGTAACTATGGCTACACCTTC.

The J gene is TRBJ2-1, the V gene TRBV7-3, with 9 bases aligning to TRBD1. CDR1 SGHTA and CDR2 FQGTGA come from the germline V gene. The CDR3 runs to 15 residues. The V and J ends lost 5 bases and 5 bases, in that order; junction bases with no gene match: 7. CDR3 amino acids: CASSQPGQGHNEQFF. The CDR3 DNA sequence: TGTGCCAGCAGCCAACCGGGACAGGGTCACAATGAGCAGTTCTTC.

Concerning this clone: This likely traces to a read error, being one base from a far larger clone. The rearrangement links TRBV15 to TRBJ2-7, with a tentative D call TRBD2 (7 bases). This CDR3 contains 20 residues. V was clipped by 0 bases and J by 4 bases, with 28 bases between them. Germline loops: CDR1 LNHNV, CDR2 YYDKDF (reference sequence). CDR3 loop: CATSRDRDWGAGQHRYEQYF. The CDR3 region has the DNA TGTGCCACCAGCAGAGACAGGGATTGGGGAGCGGGACAACATCGGTACGAGCAGTACTTC.

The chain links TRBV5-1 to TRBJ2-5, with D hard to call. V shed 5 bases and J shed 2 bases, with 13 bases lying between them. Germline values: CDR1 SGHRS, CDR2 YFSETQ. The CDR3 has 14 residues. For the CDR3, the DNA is TGCGCCAGCAGTGGTACTACCCCTCAAGAGACCCAGTACTTC. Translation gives CASSGTTPQETQYF.

CDR3 in amino acids: CATSRQYQETQYF. The CDR3 DNA reads as TGTGCCACAAGCCGACAGTACCAAGAGACCCAGTACTTC. J is TRBJ2-5 and V is TRBV15, with D possibly TRBD1 on 5 matching bases. Per the germline V gene, CDR1 is LNHNV and CDR2 is YYDKDF (reference sequence). Trimming left V 9 bases short and J 0 bases short, with 11 bases between. CDR3 length: 13 residues.

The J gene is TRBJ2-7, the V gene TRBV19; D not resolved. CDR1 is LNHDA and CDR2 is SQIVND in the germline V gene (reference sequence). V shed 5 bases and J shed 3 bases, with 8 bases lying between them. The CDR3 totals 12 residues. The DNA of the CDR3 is TGTGCCAGTAGTGACGGTTTCTACGAGCAGTACTTC. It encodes CASSDGFYEQYF. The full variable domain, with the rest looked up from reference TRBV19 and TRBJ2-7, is DGGITQSPKYLFRKEGQNVTLSCEQNLNHDAMYWYRQDPGQGLRLIYYSQIVNDFQKGDIAEGYSVSREKKESFPLTVTSAQKNPTAFYLCASSDGFYEQYFGPGTRLTVT.

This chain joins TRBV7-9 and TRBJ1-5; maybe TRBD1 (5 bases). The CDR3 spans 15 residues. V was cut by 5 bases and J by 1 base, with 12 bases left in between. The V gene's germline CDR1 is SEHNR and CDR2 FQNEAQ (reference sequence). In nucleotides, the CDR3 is TGTGCCAGCAGCGCCGGACACCTCAGCAATCAGCCCCAGCATTTT. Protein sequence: CASSAGHLSNQPQHF.

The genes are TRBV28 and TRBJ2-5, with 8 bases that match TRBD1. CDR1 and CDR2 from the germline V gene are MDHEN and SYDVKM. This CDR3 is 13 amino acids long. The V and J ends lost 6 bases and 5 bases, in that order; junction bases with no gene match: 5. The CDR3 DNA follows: TGTGCCAGCAGACAGACAGGGGATGAGACCCAGTACTTC. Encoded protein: CASRQTGDETQYF.

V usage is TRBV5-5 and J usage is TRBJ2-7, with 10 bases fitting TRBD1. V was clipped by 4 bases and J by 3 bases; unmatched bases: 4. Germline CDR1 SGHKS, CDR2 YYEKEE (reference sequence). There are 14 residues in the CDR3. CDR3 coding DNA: TGTGCCAGCAGCACGACAGGGGGCAACTACGAGCAGTACTTC. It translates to CASSTTGGNYEQYF.

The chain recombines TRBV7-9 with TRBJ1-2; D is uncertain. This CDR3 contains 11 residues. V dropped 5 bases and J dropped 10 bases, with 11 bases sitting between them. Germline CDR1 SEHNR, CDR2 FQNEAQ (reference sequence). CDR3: CASSRQRYYTF. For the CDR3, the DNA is TGTGCCAGCAGCCGGCAGAGATACTACACCTTC.

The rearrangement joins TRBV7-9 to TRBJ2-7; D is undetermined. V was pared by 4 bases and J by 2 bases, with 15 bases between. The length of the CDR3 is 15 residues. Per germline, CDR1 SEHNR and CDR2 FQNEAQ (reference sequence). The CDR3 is CASSWDHGRAYEQYF. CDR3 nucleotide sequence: TGTGCCAGCAGCTGGGATCACGGGCGCGCCTACGAGCAGTACTTC.

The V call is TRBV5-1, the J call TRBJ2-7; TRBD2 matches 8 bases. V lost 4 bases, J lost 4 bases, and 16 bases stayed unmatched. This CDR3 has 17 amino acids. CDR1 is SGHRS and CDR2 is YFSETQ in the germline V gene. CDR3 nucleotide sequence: TGCGCCAGCAGCCTAGGACTGCGTCGGGAGGGGAAGTACGAGCAGTACTTC. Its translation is CASSLGLRREGKYEQYF.

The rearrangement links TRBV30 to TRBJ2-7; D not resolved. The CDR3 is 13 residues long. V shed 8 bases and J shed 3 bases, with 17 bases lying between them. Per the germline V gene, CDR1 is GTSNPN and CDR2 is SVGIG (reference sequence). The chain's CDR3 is CAPPGPSIYEQYF. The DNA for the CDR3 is TGTGCCCCGCCAGGACCGTCCATCTACGAGCAGTACTTC.

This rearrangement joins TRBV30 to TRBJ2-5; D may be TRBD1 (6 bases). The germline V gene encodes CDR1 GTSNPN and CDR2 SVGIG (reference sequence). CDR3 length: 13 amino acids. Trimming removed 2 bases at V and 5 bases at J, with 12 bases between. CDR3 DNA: TGTGCCTGGAGTCAACAGGGAAGCGAGACCCAGTACTTC. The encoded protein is CAWSQQGSETQYF.

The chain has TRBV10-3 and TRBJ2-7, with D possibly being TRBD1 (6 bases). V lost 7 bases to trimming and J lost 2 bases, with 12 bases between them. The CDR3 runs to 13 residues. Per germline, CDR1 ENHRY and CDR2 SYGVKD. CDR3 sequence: CAIKDSQPYEQYF. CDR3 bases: TGTGCCATCAAGGACAGTCAACCCTACGAGCAGTACTTC.

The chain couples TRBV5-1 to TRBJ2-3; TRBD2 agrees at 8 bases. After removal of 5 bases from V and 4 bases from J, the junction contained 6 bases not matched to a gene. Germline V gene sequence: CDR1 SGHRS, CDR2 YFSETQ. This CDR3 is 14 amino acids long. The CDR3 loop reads CASRDGRASDTQYF. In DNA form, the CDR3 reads TGCGCCAGCAGAGACGGGAGGGCTTCAGATACGCAGTATTTT.